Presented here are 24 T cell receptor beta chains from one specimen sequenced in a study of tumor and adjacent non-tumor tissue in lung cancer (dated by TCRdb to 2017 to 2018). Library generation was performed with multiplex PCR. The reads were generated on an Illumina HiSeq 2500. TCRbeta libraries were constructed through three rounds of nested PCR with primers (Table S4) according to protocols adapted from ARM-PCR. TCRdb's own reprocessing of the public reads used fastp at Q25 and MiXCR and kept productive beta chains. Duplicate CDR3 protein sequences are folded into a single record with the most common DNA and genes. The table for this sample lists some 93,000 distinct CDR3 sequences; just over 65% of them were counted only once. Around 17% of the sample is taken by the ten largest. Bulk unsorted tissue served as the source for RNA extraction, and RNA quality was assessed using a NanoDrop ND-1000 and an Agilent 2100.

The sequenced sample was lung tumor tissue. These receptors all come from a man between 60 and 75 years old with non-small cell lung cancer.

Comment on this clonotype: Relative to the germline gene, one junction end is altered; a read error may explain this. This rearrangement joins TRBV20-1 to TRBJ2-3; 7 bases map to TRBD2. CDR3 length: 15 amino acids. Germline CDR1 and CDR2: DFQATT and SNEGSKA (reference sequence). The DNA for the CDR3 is TGCAGCGCTAGAGAACTATCGGGGGGAAGAGATACGCAGTATTTT. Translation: CSARELSGGRDTQYF.

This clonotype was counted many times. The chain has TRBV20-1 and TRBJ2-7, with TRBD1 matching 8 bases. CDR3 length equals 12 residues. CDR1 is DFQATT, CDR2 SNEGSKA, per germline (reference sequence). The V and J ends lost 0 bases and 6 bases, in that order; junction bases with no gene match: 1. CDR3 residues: CSAREDRGEQYF. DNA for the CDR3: TGCAGTGCTAGAGAAGACAGGGGCGAGCAGTACTTC.

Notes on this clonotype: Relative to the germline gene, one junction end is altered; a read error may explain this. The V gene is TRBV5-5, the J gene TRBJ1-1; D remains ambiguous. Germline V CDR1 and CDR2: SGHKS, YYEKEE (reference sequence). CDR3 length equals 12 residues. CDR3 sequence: CACSATRFEAFF. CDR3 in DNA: TGTGCCTGCAGCGCGACAAGGTTTGAAGCTTTCTTT.

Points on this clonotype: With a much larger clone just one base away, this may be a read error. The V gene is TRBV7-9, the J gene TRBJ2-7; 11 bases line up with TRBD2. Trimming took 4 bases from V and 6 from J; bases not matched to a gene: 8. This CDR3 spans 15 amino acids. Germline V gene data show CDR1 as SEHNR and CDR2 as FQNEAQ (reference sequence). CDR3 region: CASSSLAGGQAEQYF. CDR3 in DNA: TGTGCCAGCAGCTCCTTAGCGGGAGGGCAGGCCGAGCAGTACTTC.

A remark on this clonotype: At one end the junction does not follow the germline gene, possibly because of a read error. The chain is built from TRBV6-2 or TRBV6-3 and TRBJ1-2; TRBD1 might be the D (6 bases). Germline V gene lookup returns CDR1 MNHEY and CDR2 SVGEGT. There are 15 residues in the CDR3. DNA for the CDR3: TGTGCTAGCAGGCCTACGGGGTCAGGGGACTATGGCTACACCTTC. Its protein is CASRPTGSGDYGYTF.

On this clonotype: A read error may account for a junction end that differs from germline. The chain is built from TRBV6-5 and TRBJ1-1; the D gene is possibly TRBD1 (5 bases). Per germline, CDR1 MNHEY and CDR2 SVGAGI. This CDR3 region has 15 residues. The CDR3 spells CVSSSAGSGKVQAFF. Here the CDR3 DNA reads TGTGTCAGCAGTTCCGCAGGGTCGGGAAAGGTTCAAGCTTTCTTT.

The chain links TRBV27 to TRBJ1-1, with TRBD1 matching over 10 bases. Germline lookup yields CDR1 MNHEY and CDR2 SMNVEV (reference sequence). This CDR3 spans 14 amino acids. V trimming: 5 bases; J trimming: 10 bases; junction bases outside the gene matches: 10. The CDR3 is CASSPGTGAFGAFF. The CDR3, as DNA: TGTGCCAGCAGTCCCGGGACAGGGGCCTTTGGAGCTTTCTTT.

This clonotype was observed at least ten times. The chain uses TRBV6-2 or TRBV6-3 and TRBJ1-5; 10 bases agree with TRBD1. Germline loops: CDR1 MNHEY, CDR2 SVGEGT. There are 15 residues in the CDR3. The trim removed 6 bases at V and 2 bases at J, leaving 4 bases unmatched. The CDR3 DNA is TGTGCCAGCAGCACCGGGACAGGGGGCAATCAGCCCCAGCATTTT. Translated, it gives CASSTGTGGNQPQHF.

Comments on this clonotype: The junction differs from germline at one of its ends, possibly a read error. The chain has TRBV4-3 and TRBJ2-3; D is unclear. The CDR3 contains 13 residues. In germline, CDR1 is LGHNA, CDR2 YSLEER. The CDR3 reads CVSSQQSRDTQYF. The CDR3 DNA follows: TGTGTCAGCAGCCAACAATCGAGGGATACGCAGTATTTT.

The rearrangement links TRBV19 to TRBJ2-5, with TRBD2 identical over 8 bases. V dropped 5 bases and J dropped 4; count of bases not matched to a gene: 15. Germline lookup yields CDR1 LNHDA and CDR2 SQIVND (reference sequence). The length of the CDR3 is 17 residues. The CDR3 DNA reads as TGTGCCAGTAGTCCCCTTAGCGGGGCCGGCTGGAGAGAGACCCAGTACTTC. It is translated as CASSPLSGAGWRETQYF.

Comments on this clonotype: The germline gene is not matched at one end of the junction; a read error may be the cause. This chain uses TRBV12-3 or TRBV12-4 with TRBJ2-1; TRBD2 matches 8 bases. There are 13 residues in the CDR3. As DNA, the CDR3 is TGTGCCAGCAGACGGGAGGGTACATGGGAGCAGCTCTTC. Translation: CASRREGTWEQLF.

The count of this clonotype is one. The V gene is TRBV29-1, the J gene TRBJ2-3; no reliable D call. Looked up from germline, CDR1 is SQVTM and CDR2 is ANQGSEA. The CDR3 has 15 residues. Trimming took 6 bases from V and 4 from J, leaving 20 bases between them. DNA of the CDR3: TGCAGCGTCGTCGGCGTACTCCGGAGCGCAGATACGCAGTATTTT. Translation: CSVVGVLRSADTQYF.

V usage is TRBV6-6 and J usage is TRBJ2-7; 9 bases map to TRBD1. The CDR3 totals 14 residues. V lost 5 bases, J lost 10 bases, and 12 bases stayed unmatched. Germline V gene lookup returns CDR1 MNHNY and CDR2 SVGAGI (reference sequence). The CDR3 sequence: CASSPGTGSYGQYF. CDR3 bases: TGTGCCAGCAGTCCCGGGACAGGGTCCTACGGTCAGTACTTC.

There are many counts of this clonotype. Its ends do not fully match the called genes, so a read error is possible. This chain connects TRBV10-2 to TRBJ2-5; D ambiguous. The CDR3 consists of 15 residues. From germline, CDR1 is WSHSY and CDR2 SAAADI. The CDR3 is CASSESFLGKETQYF. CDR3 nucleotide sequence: TGCGCCAGCAGCGAGTCGTTTTTAGGGAAAGAGACCCAGTACTTC.

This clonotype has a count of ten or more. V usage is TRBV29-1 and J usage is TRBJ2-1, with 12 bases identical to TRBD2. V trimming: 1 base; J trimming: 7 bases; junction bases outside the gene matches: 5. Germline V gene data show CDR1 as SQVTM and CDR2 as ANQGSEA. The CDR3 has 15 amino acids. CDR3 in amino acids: CSVEAASGRGNEQFF. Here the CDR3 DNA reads TGCAGCGTTGAAGCGGCTAGCGGGAGGGGAAATGAGCAGTTCTTC.

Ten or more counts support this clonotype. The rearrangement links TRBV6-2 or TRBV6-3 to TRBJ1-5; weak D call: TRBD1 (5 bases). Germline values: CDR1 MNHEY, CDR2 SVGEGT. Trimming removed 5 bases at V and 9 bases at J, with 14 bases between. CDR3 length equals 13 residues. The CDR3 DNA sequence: TGTGCCAGCAGTGGGACCGGGGGAAGGCCCCAGCATTTT. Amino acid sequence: CASSGTGGRPQHF.

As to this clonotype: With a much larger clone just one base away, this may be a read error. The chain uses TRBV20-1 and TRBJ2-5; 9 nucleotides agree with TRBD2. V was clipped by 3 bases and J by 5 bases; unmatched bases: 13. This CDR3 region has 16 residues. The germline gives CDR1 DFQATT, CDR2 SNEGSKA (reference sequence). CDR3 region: CSASRPREGLGETQYF. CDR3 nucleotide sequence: TGCAGTGCTAGTAGACCGCGGGAGGGCCTGGGGGAGACCCAGTACTTC.

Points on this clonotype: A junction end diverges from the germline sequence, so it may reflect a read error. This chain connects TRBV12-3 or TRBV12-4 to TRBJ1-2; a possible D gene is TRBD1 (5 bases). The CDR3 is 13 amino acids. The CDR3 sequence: CTSSLEGYYGYAF. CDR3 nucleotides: TGTACCAGCAGTTTGGAGGGGTACTATGGCTACGCCTTC.

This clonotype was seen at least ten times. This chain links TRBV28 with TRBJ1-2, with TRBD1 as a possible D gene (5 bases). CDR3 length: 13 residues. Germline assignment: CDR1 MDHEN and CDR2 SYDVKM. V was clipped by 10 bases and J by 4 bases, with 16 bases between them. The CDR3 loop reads CATTAPIGYGYTF. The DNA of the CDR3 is TGTGCCACGACAGCCCCAATTGGCTATGGCTACACCTTC.

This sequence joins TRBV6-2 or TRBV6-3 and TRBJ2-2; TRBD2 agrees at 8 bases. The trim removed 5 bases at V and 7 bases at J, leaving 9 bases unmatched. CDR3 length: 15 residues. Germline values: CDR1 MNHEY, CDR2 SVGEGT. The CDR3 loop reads CASSALLAGHGELFF. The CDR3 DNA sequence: TGTGCCAGCAGTGCTCTGCTAGCGGGCCACGGGGAGCTGTTTTTT.

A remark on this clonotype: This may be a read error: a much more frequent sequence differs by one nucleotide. The CDR3 region is CSAQGISGTYNEQFF. In DNA, the CDR3 is TGCAGTGCCCAAGGGATTAGCGGGACGTACAATGAGCAGTTCTTC. The chain uses TRBV20-1 and TRBJ2-1, with 8 bases fitting TRBD2. Germline V lookup: CDR1 DFQATT, CDR2 SNEGSKA (reference sequence). The V segment lost 6 bases and the J segment 4 bases; nucleotides outside the gene matches: 11. This CDR3 has 15 residues.

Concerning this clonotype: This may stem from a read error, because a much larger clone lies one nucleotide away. CDR3 DNA sequence: TGCAGTGCCCCAATACAGGATAACTATGTCTACACCTTC. Protein product: CSAPIQDNYVYTF. The gene calls are TRBV20-1 and TRBJ1-2; TRBD1 is a possible D gene (5 bases). The CDR3 is 13 amino acids. Germline V gene sequence: CDR1 DFQATT, CDR2 SNEGSKA (reference sequence).

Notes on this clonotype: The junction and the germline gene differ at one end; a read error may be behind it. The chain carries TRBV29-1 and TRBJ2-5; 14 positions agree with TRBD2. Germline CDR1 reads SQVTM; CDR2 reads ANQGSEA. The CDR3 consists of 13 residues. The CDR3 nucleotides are TGCAACGTTGGGACTAGCGGGAGAGAGAACCAGTACTTC. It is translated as CNVGTSGRENQYF.

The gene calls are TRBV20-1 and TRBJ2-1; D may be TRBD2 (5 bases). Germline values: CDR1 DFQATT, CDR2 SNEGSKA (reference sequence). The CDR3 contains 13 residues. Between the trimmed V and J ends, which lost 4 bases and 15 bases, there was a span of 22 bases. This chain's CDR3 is CSATTEDYNEVFF. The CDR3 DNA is TGCAGTGCTACGACGGAGGATTACAATGAGGTGTTCTTC.